The rows below give T cell receptor beta chains drawn from one sample of a study of cytomegalovirus exposure and HLA in healthy donors. The assay was immunoSEQ multiplex PCR, and TCRdb's table has in-frame clones only and misses some. The data show around 150,000 clones, with roughly 80% seen just once and roughly 4.7% held by the top ten. Material for sequencing was PBMCs. Receptor source: a male donor in good health and CMV-seronegative. The CDR3 runs from the conserved cysteine through the conserved F or W. D genes are given only for firm matches. Where a row states a size, it is once, few, many or the class of an expanded clone; other rows omit it.

v_call: TRBV27; d_call: -; clone_size: -; j_call: TRBJ1-1; cdr3_aa: CASSLHRESTAFF; cdr3_nt: TGTGCCAGCAGCCTCCACAGGGAAAGTACGGCTTTCTTT
v_call: TRBV6-1; d_call: -; clone_size: -; j_call: TRBJ1-1; cdr3_aa: CASSVLGALPYTEAFF; cdr3_nt: TGTGCCAGCAGTGTTTTGGGGGCCCTCCCTTACACTGAAGCTTTCTTT
v_call: TRBV7-9; d_call: -; clone_size: -; j_call: TRBJ1-1; cdr3_aa: CASSLVSGGAFF; cdr3_nt: TGTGCCAGCAGCTTAGTTAGTGGCGGTGCTTTCTTT
v_call: TRBV18; d_call: -; clone_size: -; j_call: TRBJ1-3; cdr3_aa: CASSPRYRQGGDTIYF; cdr3_nt: TGTGCCAGCTCACCACGTTATCGGCAGGGAGGCGACACCATATATTTT
v_call: TRBV7-2; d_call: TRBD1; clone_size: -; j_call: TRBJ2-7; cdr3_aa: CASSLGQGAYEQYF; cdr3_nt: TGTGCCAGCAGCCTTGGACAGGGGGCCTACGAGCAGTACTTC
v_call: TRBV18; d_call: -; clone_size: -; j_call: TRBJ1-6; cdr3_aa: CASSPDRTNSPLHF; cdr3_nt: TGTGCCAGCTCCCCGGACAGAACCAATTCACCCCTCCACTTT
v_call: TRBV19; d_call: -; clone_size: -; j_call: TRBJ1-1; cdr3_aa: CASSYLDQGAAFF; cdr3_nt: TGTGCCAGTAGTTACTTAGATCAGGGTGCGGCTTTCTTT
v_call: TRBV2; d_call: -; clone_size: -; j_call: TRBJ2-7; cdr3_aa: CASSDLTEPSYEQYF; cdr3_nt: TGTGCCAGCAGTGATCTAACAGAGCCCTCCTACGAGCAGTACTTC
v_call: TRBV7-3; d_call: TRBD1; clone_size: -; j_call: TRBJ2-3; cdr3_aa: CASSLGQGGPTDTQYF; cdr3_nt: TGTGCCAGCAGCTTAGGACAGGGAGGTCCAACAGATACGCAGTATTTT
v_call: TRBV1; d_call: -; clone_size: -; j_call: TRBJ2-1; cdr3_aa: CTSSPGTSGGLTYNEQFF; cdr3_nt: TGCACCAGCAGCCCCGGGACTAGCGGGGGCCTAACCTACAATGAGCAGTTCTTC
v_call: TRBV7-9; d_call: -; clone_size: -; j_call: TRBJ1-3; cdr3_aa: CASSLGGSGNTIYF; cdr3_nt: TGTGCCAGCAGCTTAGGCGGCTCTGGAAACACCATATATTTT
v_call: TRBV9; d_call: TRBD1; clone_size: -; j_call: TRBJ1-2; cdr3_aa: CASSADRGSYGYTF; cdr3_nt: TGTGCCAGCAGCGCGGACAGGGGGTCTTATGGCTACACCTTC
v_call: TRBV5-1; d_call: -; clone_size: -; j_call: TRBJ1-4; cdr3_aa: CASSRDTGNEKLFF; cdr3_nt: TGCGCCAGCAGTCGAGACACAGGGAATGAAAAACTGTTTTTT
v_call: TRBV4-1; d_call: -; clone_size: -; j_call: TRBJ1-1; cdr3_aa: CASSQGTENTEAFF; cdr3_nt: TGCGCCAGCAGCCAAGGGACAGAGAACACTGAAGCTTTCTTT
v_call: TRBV18; d_call: -; clone_size: -; j_call: TRBJ1-1; cdr3_aa: CASSRGGNTEAFF; cdr3_nt: TGTGCCAGCTCGCGAGGGGGGAACACTGAAGCTTTCTTT
v_call: TRBV4-3; d_call: TRBD1; clone_size: -; j_call: TRBJ1-2; cdr3_aa: CASSQDPSGTAGYTF; cdr3_nt: TGCGCCAGCAGCCAAGACCCTTCCGGGACAGCCGGCTACACCTTC
v_call: TRBV5-6; d_call: -; clone_size: -; j_call: TRBJ1-2; cdr3_aa: CASSRGGSGYTF; cdr3_nt: TGTGCCAGCAGCCGGGGAGGTTCTGGCTACACCTTC
v_call: TRBV30; d_call: TRBD1; clone_size: -; j_call: TRBJ2-7; cdr3_aa: CAWSANRGVEQYF; cdr3_nt: TGTGCCTGGAGTGCTAACAGGGGGGTCGAGCAGTACTTC
v_call: TRBV30; d_call: TRBD1; clone_size: -; j_call: TRBJ1-1; cdr3_aa: CAWAHQGVEAFF; cdr3_nt: TGTGCCTGGGCTCATCAGGGGGTTGAAGCTTTCTTT
v_call: TRBV27; d_call: -; clone_size: -; j_call: TRBJ2-5; cdr3_aa: CASSVEGTKETQYF; cdr3_nt: TGTGCCAGCAGTGTGGAGGGAACGAAAGAGACCCAGTACTTC
v_call: TRBV7-2; d_call: TRBD1; clone_size: -; j_call: TRBJ2-7; cdr3_aa: CASSLAGQGTYEQYF; cdr3_nt: TGTGCCAGCAGCTTAGCGGGACAGGGCACCTACGAGCAGTACTTC
v_call: TRBV4-1; d_call: TRBD1; clone_size: -; j_call: TRBJ1-2; cdr3_aa: CASSQEDRGYGYTF; cdr3_nt: TGCGCCAGCAGCCAAGAGGACAGGGGCTATGGCTACACCTTC
v_call: TRBV5-1; d_call: TRBD2; clone_size: -; j_call: TRBJ2-7; cdr3_aa: CASSLALAGGYEQYF; cdr3_nt: TGCGCCAGCAGCTTAGCCCTAGCGGGGGGATACGAGCAGTACTTC
v_call: TRBV5-1; d_call: -; clone_size: few; j_call: TRBJ2-7; cdr3_aa: CASSPSGYSSYEQYF; cdr3_nt: TGCGCCAGCAGCCCCAGCGGGTACAGCTCCTACGAGCAGTACTTC
v_call: TRBV6-5; d_call: TRBD2; clone_size: once; j_call: TRBJ2-3; cdr3_aa: CASSAPLAGTDTQYF; cdr3_nt: TGTGCCAGCAGTGCCCCACTAGCGGGGACAGATACGCAGTATTTT
v_call: TRBV5-1; d_call: TRBD1; clone_size: -; j_call: TRBJ2-5; cdr3_aa: CASVLRDRQETQYF; cdr3_nt: TGCGCCAGCGTTCTCCGGGACAGACAAGAGACCCAGTACTTC
v_call: TRBV5-1; d_call: -; clone_size: few; j_call: TRBJ2-1; cdr3_aa: CASSPTGSELNEQFF; cdr3_nt: TGCGCCAGCAGCCCCACAGGAAGCGAGCTTAATGAGCAGTTCTTC
v_call: TRBV27; d_call: -; clone_size: -; j_call: TRBJ2-3; cdr3_aa: CASSLSPLDTQYF; cdr3_nt: TGTGCCAGCAGTTTAAGCCCATTAGATACGCAGTATTTT
v_call: TRBV6-5; d_call: TRBD1; clone_size: few; j_call: TRBJ1-2; cdr3_aa: CASRRQGAAGYGYTF; cdr3_nt: TGTGCCAGCAGGCGACAGGGGGCTGCTGGCTATGGCTACACCTTC
v_call: TRBV5-1; d_call: -; clone_size: -; j_call: TRBJ1-2; cdr3_aa: CASSLGGGPPDGYTF; cdr3_nt: TGCGCCAGCAGCTTGGGGGGGGGCCCCCCTGATGGCTACACCTTC
v_call: TRBV5-1; d_call: -; clone_size: -; j_call: TRBJ2-1; cdr3_aa: CASSSPARVGEQFF; cdr3_nt: TGCGCCAGCAGCTCCCCCGCGAGGGTCGGGGAGCAGTTCTTC
v_call: TRBV11-3; d_call: TRBD1; clone_size: -; j_call: TRBJ1-2; cdr3_aa: CASSKTTGDGYTF; cdr3_nt: TGTGCCAGCAGCAAAACAACAGGGGATGGCTACACCTTC
v_call: TRBV5-1; d_call: -; clone_size: -; j_call: TRBJ2-6; cdr3_aa: CASSLAAGLNVLTF; cdr3_nt: TGCGCCAGCAGCTTGGCCGCGGGACTCAACGTCCTGACTTTC
v_call: TRBV2; d_call: -; clone_size: -; j_call: TRBJ1-2; cdr3_aa: CASSQNYGYTF; cdr3_nt: TGTGCCAGCAGCCAGAACTATGGCTACACCTTC
v_call: TRBV7-9; d_call: -; clone_size: -; j_call: TRBJ2-5; cdr3_aa: CASSFFTENQESQYF; cdr3_nt: TGTGCCAGCAGCTTCTTTACAGAGAATCAAGAGAGCCAGTACTTC
v_call: TRBV6-1; d_call: TRBD1; clone_size: -; j_call: TRBJ2-3; cdr3_aa: CASSDDRVSDTQYF; cdr3_nt: TGTGCCAGCAGTGACGACAGGGTTTCAGATACGCAGTATTTT
v_call: TRBV25-1; d_call: -; clone_size: -; j_call: TRBJ2-3; cdr3_aa: CASSERSFYFTDTQYF; cdr3_nt: TGTGCCAGCAGTGAACGAAGTTTCTACTTCACAGATACGCAGTATTTT
v_call: TRBV6-5; d_call: -; clone_size: -; j_call: TRBJ2-7; cdr3_aa: CASSYSQGAIAYEQYF; cdr3_nt: TGTGCCAGCAGTTACTCCCAGGGTGCGATCGCCTACGAGCAGTACTTC
v_call: TRBV28; d_call: -; clone_size: -; j_call: TRBJ2-1; cdr3_aa: CASSRGSSTYNEQFF; cdr3_nt: TGTGCCAGCAGTCGAGGGTCCTCTACTTACAATGAGCAGTTCTTC
v_call: TRBV16; d_call: TRBD1; clone_size: once; j_call: TRBJ1-6; cdr3_aa: CASSPSGQSHSPLHF; cdr3_nt: TGTGCCAGCAGCCCTTCGGGACAGAGCCATTCACCCCTCCACTTT
v_call: TRBV9; d_call: TRBD1; clone_size: -; j_call: TRBJ1-5; cdr3_aa: CASSPWDRNQPQHF; cdr3_nt: TGTGCCAGCAGCCCCTGGGACAGGAATCAGCCCCAGCATTTT
v_call: TRBV28; d_call: -; clone_size: -; j_call: TRBJ1-1; cdr3_aa: CASSLFRSNTEAFF; cdr3_nt: TGTGCCAGCAGTTTATTCAGATCGAACACTGAAGCTTTCTTT
v_call: TRBV5-6; d_call: -; clone_size: -; j_call: TRBJ2-1; cdr3_aa: CASSPLDRLASYNEQFF; cdr3_nt: TGTGCCAGCAGCCCCCTTGACAGGTTGGCCTCCTACAATGAGCAGTTCTTC